This passage covers 28 T cell receptor beta chains from one sample sequenced in a study of shared clonotypes between healthy human individuals. The table came from immunoSEQ multiplex PCR; TCRdb's copy has only in-frame clones and leaves some out. The table includes approximately 1,500,000 clones, around 95% detected once. Sequenced sample: naive CD4+ T cells sorted from blood. Subset noted: CD45RA+ positively selected. These receptors all stem from a man aged 30 to 39 in good health.

This chain uses TRBV14 with TRBJ1-2; no clear D gene. This CDR3 comprises 9 residues. Trimming took 10 bases from V and 8 from J, leaving 8 bases between them. Germline V gene lookup returns CDR1 SGHDN and CDR2 FVKESK. The CDR3 protein is CATPGGYTF. CDR3 bases: TGTGCCACCCCCGGGGGCTACACCTTC.

This chain joins TRBV28 and TRBJ2-7; no clear D gene. Trimming left V 10 bases short and J 3 bases short, with 13 bases between. This CDR3 has 12 amino acids. Germline CDR1 MDHEN, CDR2 SYDVKM. The CDR3 DNA is TGTGCCACAGCATCGTTAGTCTACGAGCAGTACTTC. Its protein product is CATASLVYEQYF.

CDR3 protein: CASSVRTRTTEAFF. CDR3 bases: TGTGCCAGCAGCGTTAGGACACGGACCACTGAAGCTTTCTTT. The rearrangement links TRBV9 to TRBJ1-1; possibly TRBD1 for D (5 bases). Trimming cost V 2 bases and J 4 bases, with 12 bases left between them. Germline V gives CDR1 SGDLS, CDR2 YYNGEE. CDR3 size: 14 residues.

As for this clone: This sample also contains other DNA sequences that code for the same CDR3. The rearrangement uses TRBV7-8 and TRBJ2-7; maybe TRBD2 (6 bases). V dropped 1 base and J dropped 0 bases, with 10 bases sitting between them. The CDR3 loop spans 15 amino acids. CDR1 SGHVS and CDR2 FQNEAQ come from the germline V gene. The CDR3 spells CASSLGLGSSYEQYF. In nucleotides, the CDR3 is TGTGCCAGCAGCTTAGGACTAGGAAGCTCCTACGAGCAGTACTTC.

The V and J genes are TRBV5-6 and TRBJ1-5; perhaps TRBD1 as D (6 bases). The V end lost 4 bases, the J end lost 3 bases, and 17 bases lay between the germline ends. CDR3 length equals 16 residues. CDR1 is SGHDT and CDR2 is YYEEEE in the germline V gene. CDR3 nucleotide sequence: TGTGCCAGCAGCCTATACAGAGGACAGTCCAATCAGCCCCAGCATTTT. This codes for CASSLYRGQSNQPQHF. The full variable domain, its missing parts supplied by reference TRBV5-6 and TRBJ1-5, is DAGVTQSPTHLIKTRGQQVTLRCSPKSGHDTVSWYQQALGQGPQFIFQYYEEEERQRGNFPDRFSGHQFPNYSSELNVNALLLGDSALYLCASSLYRGQSNQPQHFGDGTRLSIL.

This chain uses TRBV7-3 with TRBJ2-7, with D possibly matching TRBD2 (6 bases). The V gene lost 5 bases and the J gene lost 2 bases, with 19 bases spanning the gap. In germline, CDR1 is SGHTA, CDR2 FQGTGA. The CDR3 has 16 amino acids. This CDR3 reads CASSTYSGRGTYEQYF. The CDR3 DNA reads as TGTGCCAGCAGCACCTATTCCGGGAGAGGGACCTACGAGCAGTACTTC.

The V call is TRBV18, the J call TRBJ1-4, with TRBD1 identical over 7 bases. The CDR3 runs to 15 residues. The germline gives CDR1 KGHSH, CDR2 LQKENI. V lost 8 bases and J lost 5; bases outside the gene matches: 11. CDR3 nucleotide sequence: TGTGCCAGCACATCCTCCAGGGGGGCGAATGAAAAACTGTTTTTT. Amino acids: CASTSSRGANEKLFF. Combining the CDR3 with reference TRBV18 and TRBJ1-4 gives the whole variable domain NAGVMQNPRHLVRRRGQEARLRCSPMKGHSHVYWYRQLPEEGLKFMVYLQKENIIDESGMPKERFSAEFPKEGPSILRIQQVVRGDSAAYFCASTSSRGANEKLFFGSGTQLSVL.

The chain combines TRBV10-2 with TRBJ2-2, with D possibly TRBD2 on 6 matching bases. The CDR3 extends over 16 amino acids. Trimming removed 2 bases from V and 2 bases from J, with 12 bases in between. The germline CDR1 and CDR2 sequences are WSHSY and SAAADI. For the CDR3, the DNA is TGCGCCAGCAGTGAGATACCGGGAGCAAACACCGGGGAGCTGTTTTTT. Amino acid sequence: CASSEIPGANTGELFF.

This clone has only one observation. V usage is TRBV7-2 and J usage is TRBJ2-2; TRBD2 matches at 9 bases. The V segment lost 3 bases and the J segment 3 bases; nucleotides outside the gene matches: 2. CDR1 SGHTA and CDR2 FQGNSA come from the germline V gene. This CDR3 is 15 amino acids long. CDR3 DNA: TGTGCCAGCAGCTTGCGACTAGCGGACACCGGGGAGCTGTTTTTT. Protein product: CASSLRLADTGELFF.

This clone was picked up one time. The genes are TRBV7-9 and TRBJ2-3; D is tentatively TRBD1 or TRBD2 (6 bases each). In germline, CDR1 is SEHNR, CDR2 FQNEAQ (reference sequence). The V and J ends lost 1 base and 1 base respectively, with 12 bases between them. The CDR3 is 16 residues long. CDR3 in amino acids: CASSLGSGGRTDTQYF. The CDR3 nucleotides are TGTGCCAGCAGCTTAGGGTCCGGGGGCCGCACAGATACGCAGTATTTT.

J is TRBJ2-2 and V is TRBV28, with D unclear. Germline CDR1 and CDR2: MDHEN and SYDVKM. Between the trimmed V and J ends, which lost 5 bases and 6 bases, there was a span of 13 bases. The CDR3 spans 14 residues. DNA for the CDR3: TGTGCCAGCAGTCAGGCAGGCTATGCCGGGGAGCTGTTTTTT. Translated: CASSQAGYAGELFF.

In its sample, this clone was seen once. The chain has TRBV9 and TRBJ1-3; D might be TRBD1 (6 bases). The CDR3 runs to 14 residues. V lost 4 bases to trimming and J lost 4 bases, with 12 bases between them. Germline assignment: CDR1 SGDLS and CDR2 YYNGEE. CDR3 loop: CASSRTGNGNTIYF. The DNA of the CDR3 is TGTGCCAGCAGCCGTACAGGGAACGGAAACACCATATATTTT.

The chain carries TRBV11-2 and TRBJ2-2; D gene ambiguous. This CDR3 comprises 14 residues. CDR1 is SGHAT, CDR2 FQNNGV, per germline. V gave up 1 base and J gave up 7 bases, with 10 bases separating them. The CDR3 nucleotides are TGTGCCAGCAGCTTAGCAACCCGTAGCGGGGAGCTGTTTTTT. Protein product: CASSLATRSGELFF.

This clone was seen just once. The V and J genes are TRBV4-1 and TRBJ2-3, with 8 nucleotides matching TRBD2. The CDR3 length is 20 residues. CDR1 and CDR2 from the germline V gene are MGHRA and YSYEKL. V shed 2 bases, J shed 0 bases, and the junction held 16 bases outside the gene matches. Here the CDR3 reads CASSQWGAKTSALSTDTQYF. In nucleotides, the CDR3 is TGCGCCAGCAGCCAATGGGGTGCCAAGACTAGCGCTCTTAGCACAGATACGCAGTATTTT.

This rearrangement joins TRBV4-3 to TRBJ2-3; 7 bases map to TRBD2. This CDR3 has 18 residues. The junction had 12 bases not matched to a gene; V was cut back by 0 bases and J by 3 bases. The V gene's germline CDR1 is LGHNA and CDR2 YSLEER. CDR3 bases: TGCGCCAGCAGCCAAGATCACGGTACTGGCGGGAGAACAGATACGCAGTATTTT. Amino acids: CASSQDHGTGGRTDTQYF.

The chain has TRBV27 and TRBJ2-7; 7 nucleotides line up with TRBD2. The CDR3 contains 17 residues. Germline assignment: CDR1 MNHEY and CDR2 SMNVEV (reference sequence). The trim removed 0 bases at V and 3 bases at J, leaving 11 bases unmatched. CDR3 nucleotides: TGTGCCAGCAGTTTATCCGCACCGAGCGGGATCATCTACGAGCAGTACTTC. It codes for CASSLSAPSGIIYEQYF.

This chain joins TRBV28 and TRBJ2-7, with TRBD1 identical over 8 bases. After removal of 4 bases from V and 1 base from J, the junction contained 6 bases not matched to a gene. Germline V CDR1 and CDR2: MDHEN, SYDVKM. The CDR3 is 15 residues long. This CDR3 is CASSSTGGGSYEQYF. The CDR3 DNA reads TGTGCCAGCAGTTCAACAGGGGGAGGATCCTACGAGCAGTACTTC.

The gene calls are TRBV5-4 and TRBJ1-1; tentative D call: TRBD1 (6 bases). The CDR3 consists of 13 residues. The V end was cut by 6 bases, the J end by 5 bases, with 14 bases between. Germline V CDR1 and CDR2: SGHNT, YYREEE (reference sequence). CDR3 residues: CASTGQPKTEAFF. CDR3 nucleotides: TGTGCCAGCACCGGACAGCCAAAGACTGAAGCTTTCTTT.

This chain uses TRBV11-2 with TRBJ1-1; D call uncertain. Germline-derived CDR1 and CDR2 are SGHAT and FQNNGV. Trimming shortened V by 5 bases and J by 8 bases, and 18 bases separated the two germline ends. This CDR3 spans 14 amino acids. CDR3 sequence: CASSPLRGRREAFF. The CDR3, as DNA: TGTGCCAGCAGCCCCCTCCGGGGTCGCCGAGAAGCTTTCTTT.

This clone is a singleton in its sample. CDR3 nucleotides: TGTGCCAGCACCGGGGGGTGGGCGCCTAAAGCTTTCTTT. Its translation is CASTGGWAPKAFF. The chain links TRBV28 to TRBJ1-1; TRBD1 is a possible D gene (5 bases). There are 13 residues in the CDR3. V shed 7 bases and J shed 9 bases, with 18 bases lying between them. The germline V gene has CDR1 MDHEN and CDR2 SYDVKM.

The gene calls are TRBV5-1 and TRBJ2-7, with D maybe TRBD1 (6 bases). From germline, CDR1 is SGHRS and CDR2 YFSETQ. The V end lost 4 bases, the J end lost 0 bases, and 17 bases lay between the germline ends. The length of the CDR3 is 16 residues. As DNA, the CDR3 is TGCGCCAGCAGCAATGATCCAGGGGTGAGCTCCTACGAGCAGTACTTC. Translation: CASSNDPGVSSYEQYF. Looking up the rest from reference TRBV5-1 and TRBJ2-7 gives the full variable domain: KAGVTQTPRYLIKTRGQQVTLSCSPISGHRSVSWYQQTPGQGLQFLFEYFSETQRNKGNFPGRFSGRQFSNSRSEMNVSTLELGDSALYLCASSNDPGVSSYEQYFGPGTRLTVT.

The gene calls are TRBV4-3 and TRBJ2-7; D is uncertain. The CDR3 spans 14 residues. The ends were cut back, 1 base at V and 6 bases at J, with 13 bases in the middle. From germline, CDR1 is LGHNA and CDR2 YSLEER. The CDR3 DNA sequence: TGCGCCAGCAGCCAAGCGGGCGCCTCGGGCGAGCAGTACTTC. This gives the protein CASSQAGASGEQYF.

The chain employs TRBV18 and TRBJ2-2, with TRBD1 matching over 8 bases. Trimming took 6 bases from V and 7 from J; bases not matched to a gene: 10. The CDR3 is 15 residues long. CDR1 is KGHSH and CDR2 is LQKENI in the germline V gene. The CDR3, as DNA: TGTGCCAGCTCGTCAGGGGGCGTCGTGCACGGGGAGCTGTTTTTT. This codes for CASSSGGVVHGELFF.

This clone is a singleton in its sample. The chain links TRBV6-5 to TRBJ1-5; D is uncertain. Germline V gives CDR1 MNHEY, CDR2 SVGAGI. V dropped 0 bases and J dropped 7 bases, with 13 bases sitting between them. This CDR3 has 15 amino acids. The CDR3 DNA reads TGTGCCAGCAGTTACTCGTGGCGAAATGGCCAGCCCCAGCATTTT. It encodes CASSYSWRNGQPQHF.

The chain joins TRBV4-3 to TRBJ2-7, with D perhaps being TRBD1 or TRBD2 (6 bases each). The CDR3 consists of 12 residues. Germline V gene data show CDR1 as LGHNA and CDR2 as YSLEER. Trimming pared 3 bases from V and 12 bases from J, leaving 15 bases between. The CDR3 bases are TGCGCCAGCAGCCAGACAGGAGGGAGGCGGTACTTC. It yields the protein CASSQTGGRRYF.

This rearrangement joins TRBV19 to TRBJ2-1, with 9 nucleotides matching TRBD1. CDR1 is LNHDA, CDR2 SQIVND, per germline (reference sequence). CDR3 length equals 16 residues. Losses at the gene ends were 6 bases for V and 5 bases for J; bases not matched to a gene: 11. The CDR3 loop is CASSITGTGRHNEQFF. The DNA for the CDR3 is TGTGCCAGTAGCATTACCGGGACAGGGAGACACAATGAGCAGTTCTTC.

CDR3 residues: CAWGLLGGLGGYTF. CDR3 coding DNA: TGTGCCTGGGGTCTTCTCGGAGGGCTCGGTGGCTACACCTTC. This chain links TRBV30 with TRBJ1-2, with D unclear. The V end was cut by 5 bases, the J end by 7 bases, with 20 bases between. Germline V gene data show CDR1 as GTSNPN and CDR2 as SVGIG (reference sequence). The CDR3 contains 14 residues.

This clone was found once. The chain recombines TRBV5-1 with TRBJ2-1; D tentatively reads TRBD1 or TRBD2 (5 bases each). The CDR3 has 15 residues. Per the germline V gene, CDR1 is SGHRS and CDR2 is YFSETQ. With 0 bases removed from V and 6 bases from J, the gap between germline ends came to 13 bases. CDR3 in amino acids: CASSLVLGPTNEQFF. CDR3 nucleotide sequence: TGCGCCAGCAGCTTGGTCTTGGGACCGACCAATGAGCAGTTCTTC. Combining the CDR3 with reference TRBV5-1 and TRBJ2-1 gives the whole variable domain KAGVTQTPRYLIKTRGQQVTLSCSPISGHRSVSWYQQTPGQGLQFLFEYFSETQRNKGNFPGRFSGRQFSNSRSEMNVSTLELGDSALYLCASSLVLGPTNEQFFGPGTRLTVL.